The rows below give T cell receptor beta chains drawn from one sample of a study of blood T cell repertoires in COVID-19. Assay: immunoSEQ multiplex PCR; the TCRdb copy retains only in-frame clones and omits some. The data show roughly 170,000 clones, with under 90% seen just once and roughly 6.3% held by the top ten. Material for sequencing was peripheral blood. The receptors derive from a human donor in a cohort sampled during active COVID-19. Each CDR3 is given without its conserved first and last residue. Each record gives: V gene, J gene, CDR3 protein.

V gene: TRBV5-8
J gene: TRBJ1-6
CDR3 protein: ASSKGDSSRSPLH

V gene: TRBV7-9
J gene: TRBJ2-1
CDR3 protein: ASSSDNEQF

V gene: TRBV10-3
J gene: TRBJ1-2
CDR3 protein: AISVGGPEEGYT

V gene: TRBV3-1/TRBV3-2
J gene: TRBJ2-1
CDR3 protein: ASSQDYGASEQF

V gene: TRBV7-2
J gene: TRBJ2-7
CDR3 protein: ASSLEAFYEQY

V gene: TRBV5-1
J gene: TRBJ2-1
CDR3 protein: ASSLVVDRGRLDEQF

V gene: TRBV5-4
J gene: TRBJ2-3
CDR3 protein: ASSTRDRVRDTQY

V gene: TRBV12-3/TRBV12-4
J gene: TRBJ1-1
CDR3 protein: ASSTAGRAF

V gene: TRBV5-6
J gene: TRBJ1-2
CDR3 protein: ASSSGTGSHGYT

V gene: TRBV19
J gene: TRBJ2-3
CDR3 protein: ASSMEGDTQY

V gene: TRBV15
J gene: TRBJ1-5
CDR3 protein: ATSRGGSGSNQPQH

V gene: TRBV5-7
J gene: TRBJ2-7
CDR3 protein: ASSGHGTSGEQY

V gene: TRBV19
J gene: TRBJ1-2
CDR3 protein: ASSIRTGRANYGYT

V gene: TRBV27
J gene: TRBJ2-7
CDR3 protein: ASSLSAGGSYEQY

V gene: TRBV5-1
J gene: TRBJ2-3
CDR3 protein: ASSLLQELTDTQY

V gene: TRBV2
J gene: TRBJ2-3
CDR3 protein: ASSRTSGLTDTQY

V gene: TRBV5-1
J gene: TRBJ2-7
CDR3 protein: ASSFTQGASYEQY

V gene: TRBV27
J gene: TRBJ1-4
CDR3 protein: ASSPTRGSNEKLF

V gene: TRBV3-1/TRBV3-2
J gene: TRBJ1-4
CDR3 protein: ASSQGGQENEKLF

V gene: TRBV11-3
J gene: TRBJ2-5
CDR3 protein: ASSPTGTSGGETQY

V gene: TRBV7-9
J gene: TRBJ2-7
CDR3 protein: ASSLLAKSHEQY

V gene: TRBV29-1
J gene: TRBJ1-1
CDR3 protein: SVVGGFSEAF

V gene: TRBV15
J gene: TRBJ2-7
CDR3 protein: ATSRSRGYEQY

V gene: TRBV3-1/TRBV3-2
J gene: TRBJ1-3
CDR3 protein: ASSQDENGSGNTIY

V gene: TRBV7-8
J gene: TRBJ2-2
CDR3 protein: ASSHGLADNTGELF

V gene: TRBV19
J gene: TRBJ1-1
CDR3 protein: ASSDRGAGGRAF

V gene: TRBV5-4
J gene: TRBJ1-1
CDR3 protein: ASRGGGLTPAGEAF

V gene: TRBV10-3
J gene: TRBJ2-1
CDR3 protein: AIRAVSSNNEQF

V gene: TRBV5-1
J gene: TRBJ2-7
CDR3 protein: ASSLEATGPYEQY

V gene: TRBV12-3/TRBV12-4
J gene: TRBJ2-7
CDR3 protein: ASSYLQIYEQY

V gene: TRBV24-1
J gene: TRBJ2-2
CDR3 protein: ATSGAGTGELF

V gene: TRBV5-4
J gene: TRBJ2-3
CDR3 protein: ASSFRDRAHTQY

V gene: TRBV11-2
J gene: TRBJ2-7
CDR3 protein: ASSRNSWTSYEQY

V gene: TRBV9
J gene: TRBJ1-2
CDR3 protein: ASSVDIQGAYGYT

V gene: TRBV18
J gene: TRBJ2-7
CDR3 protein: ASSPPSGTGMHEQY

V gene: TRBV6-5
J gene: TRBJ1-6
CDR3 protein: ASSYGGGAGNSPLH

V gene: TRBV29-1
J gene: TRBJ1-2
CDR3 protein: SVDRGDYGYT

V gene: TRBV5-6
J gene: TRBJ2-7
CDR3 protein: ASSFFQQGAYEQY

V gene: TRBV2
J gene: TRBJ2-5
CDR3 protein: ASKTSGDRETQY

V gene: TRBV6-5
J gene: TRBJ1-1
CDR3 protein: ASRQGDTEAF

V gene: TRBV5-1
J gene: TRBJ2-7
CDR3 protein: ASSPIPDRAYEQY

V gene: TRBV29-1
J gene: TRBJ1-1
CDR3 protein: SAGSREGDTEAF